These 24 T cell receptor beta chains were all obtained from the same sample, sequenced in a study of Japanese encephalitis immunity and Zika vaccine responses (dated by TCRdb to the early 2020s). PBMCs were labeled with CellTrace CFSE and were cultured for roughly six days in RPMI containing approximately 7.2% human serum plus peptide pools at 0.85 to 1 ug/mL each. Unfixed proliferating CD4 T cells were sorted on a BD FACSAria as live CD56-CD19-CD16-CD3+CD4+ CFSE-low cells. Library creation used 5' RACE. Sequenced on an Illumina MiSeq. Through fastp at Q25 and MiXCR, TCRdb rebuilt clones from the public reads, retaining in-frame beta chains. Rows with one shared CDR3 protein collapse into an entry with the most common genes and DNA. Across this sample there are roughly 400 distinct CDR3 sequences, with about 0.73% seen only once. The leading ten clones occupy 35% of the sample. This sample comprised antigen-activated CD4+ T cells from blood, cultured, obtained during a Zika inactivated vaccine study. Source of these receptors: an adult woman who received an inactivated Zika virus vaccine.

This clonotype was counted at least ten times. This chain uses TRBV18 with TRBJ2-7, with unresolved D. Trimming stripped 2 bases from V and 2 bases from J, with 10 bases between. The germline gives CDR1 KGHSH, CDR2 LQKENI. The CDR3 contains 14 residues. As DNA, the CDR3 is TGTGCCAGCTCACCAGTGACAAACACCTACGAGCAGTACTTC. As protein: CASSPVTNTYEQYF.

This clonotype counts as medium-sized (0.01 to 0.1%). The rearrangement links TRBV4-3 to TRBJ1-6, with 9 bases that match TRBD1. The CDR3 contains 16 residues. Germline CDR1 LGHNA, CDR2 YSLEER. The V segment lost 2 bases and the J segment 9 bases; nucleotides outside the gene matches: 8. CDR3 sequence (DNA): TGCGCCAGCAGCCAATTGGAGGGACAGGGAGGTTCACCCCTCCACTTT. Its translation is CASSQLEGQGGSPLHF.

This clonotype is medium-sized within its sample. The gene calls are TRBV19 and TRBJ1-1; 7 bases line up with TRBD1. The germline CDR1 and CDR2 sequences are LNHDA and SQIVND (reference sequence). Unmatched junction bases numbered 10, after V lost 2 bases and J lost 10 bases. The CDR3 contains 14 residues. CDR3: CASSIRDRAIGAFF. CDR3 in DNA: TGTGCCAGTAGTATACGCGACAGGGCGATAGGAGCTTTCTTT.

This clonotype is large in the sample. The germline gene is not matched at one end of the junction; a read error may be the cause. The J gene is TRBJ2-3, the V gene TRBV25-1, with D possibly TRBD1 on 7 matching bases. Germline CDR1 and CDR2: MGHDK and SYGVNS. CDR3 length: 10 amino acids. The CDR3 DNA follows: TGTGCCGGTCGACAGGGAGCGGGTTTTTTT. Its protein is CAGRQGAGFF.

This clonotype is medium-sized (0.01 to 0.1%) in the sample. The chain links TRBV28 to TRBJ2-4; no firm D call. Trimming stripped 2 bases from V and 3 bases from J, with 5 bases between. Per germline, CDR1 MDHEN and CDR2 SYDVKM. This CDR3 region has 13 residues. Here the CDR3 reads CASSLLVKNIQYF. CDR3 bases: TGTGCCAGCAGTTTACTTGTCAAAAACATTCAGTACTTC.

This clonotype is termed large. J is TRBJ2-1 and V is TRBV7-8; possible D gene TRBD2, 6 bases. The CDR3 is made up of 14 amino acids. The ends were cut back, 8 bases at V and 0 bases at J, with 11 bases in the middle. The germline V gene encodes CDR1 SGHVS and CDR2 FQNEAQ. This CDR3 is CASRGTSSYNEQFF. In DNA, the CDR3 is TGTGCCAGCCGAGGGACTTCCTCCTACAATGAGCAGTTCTTC. Together with reference TRBV7-8 and TRBJ2-1, the CDR3 gives the full variable domain: GAGVSQSPRYKVAKRGQDVALRCDPISGHVSLFWYQQALGQGPEFLTYFQNEAQLDKSGLPSDRFFAERPEGSVSTLKIQRTQQEDSAVYLCASRGTSSYNEQFFGPGTRLTVL.

This clonotype is labeled medium-sized (0.01 to 0.1%). J is TRBJ1-3 and V is TRBV5-1; D gene unclear. The germline CDR1 and CDR2 sequences are SGHRS and YFSETQ. The CDR3 spans 11 residues. Trimming stripped 4 bases from V and 6 bases from J, with 5 bases between. DNA of the CDR3: TGCGCCAGCAGCAACACAAACACCATATATTTT. Translating it yields CASSNTNTIYF.

By share, this clonotype counts as large. The chain uses TRBV4-3 and TRBJ2-7, with 13 bases matching TRBD2. The length of the CDR3 is 16 residues. Trimming took 4 bases from V and 2 from J; bases not matched to a gene: 5. CDR1 and CDR2 from the germline V gene are LGHNA and YSLEER. The CDR3: CASSLGTSGDAYEQYF. The CDR3 DNA reads TGCGCCAGCAGCCTCGGGACTAGCGGGGACGCCTACGAGCAGTACTTC.

The chain couples TRBV12-3 or TRBV12-4 to TRBJ2-3, with D maybe TRBD1 (6 bases). V lost 5 bases to trimming and J lost 7 bases, with 13 bases between them. The CDR3 is 13 residues long. CDR3 in DNA: TGTGCCAGCAGTCGGGACACGATTAATACGCAGTATTTT. Protein sequence: CASSRDTINTQYF.

In its sample, this clonotype is medium-sized. The chain recombines TRBV2 with TRBJ1-4, with TRBD1 matching 7 bases. V lost 5 bases to trimming and J lost 0 bases; unmatched junction nucleotides: 6. Germline V CDR1 and CDR2: SNHLY, FYNNEI. This CDR3 contains 16 residues. The CDR3 nucleotides read TGTGCCAGCAGTCACCGGGACAGCGCAACTAATGAAAAACTGTTTTTT. Its protein product is CASSHRDSATNEKLFF. Looking up the rest from reference TRBV2 and TRBJ1-4 gives the full variable domain: EPEVTQTPSHQVTQMGQEVILRCVPISNHLYFYWYRQILGQKVEFLVSFYNNEISEKSEIFDDQFSVERPDGSNFTLKIRSTKLEDSAMYFCASSHRDSATNEKLFFGSGTQLSVL.

This clonotype is hyperexpanded (1% or more) in the sample. The CDR3 DNA sequence: TGTGCCAGCAGCCCCCCGGGACGGGGATTAGAAGGGGGCTACACCTTC. This encodes CASSPPGRGLEGGYTF. The chain combines TRBV7-2 with TRBJ1-2; D is possibly TRBD1 (5 bases). V lost 5 bases, J lost 8 bases, and 24 bases lay in between. The CDR3 is made up of 16 amino acids. CDR1 and CDR2 from the germline V gene are SGHTA and FQGNSA.

A few counts support this clonotype. The V and J genes are TRBV4-1 and TRBJ1-4; tentative D call: TRBD1 (5 bases). The CDR3 is made up of 15 amino acids. The V gene's germline CDR1 is MGHRA and CDR2 YSYEKL. Trimming removed 8 bases from V and 3 bases from J, with 16 bases in between. The CDR3 protein is CASPRRGTANEKLFF. For the CDR3, the DNA is TGCGCCAGCCCGAGGAGGGGCACAGCTAATGAAAAACTGTTTTTT.

This clonotype is termed large. The genes are TRBV6-2 or TRBV6-3 and TRBJ1-1; 7 bases are a match to TRBD1. The ends lost 6 bases at V and 4 bases at J; junction bases unmatched: 8. The CDR3 loop spans 14 amino acids. The V gene's germline CDR1 is MNHEY and CDR2 SVGEGT. Here the CDR3 DNA reads TGTGCCAGCAGCCTAGCCCCAGGGGGCACTGAAGCTTTCTTT. Residues: CASSLAPGGTEAFF.

This clonotype is labeled as medium-sized (0.01 to 0.1%). The rearrangement uses TRBV10-2 and TRBJ2-3; D not resolved. Per germline, CDR1 WSHSY and CDR2 SAAADI. V lost 2 bases to trimming and J lost 6 bases, with 3 bases between them. The CDR3 is made up of 11 amino acids. CDR3: CASSELDTQYF. CDR3 coding DNA: TGCGCCAGCAGTGAGCTTGATACGCAGTATTTT.

In this sample, this clonotype is medium-sized. The V gene is TRBV12-3 or TRBV12-4, the J gene TRBJ1-1; D gene unclear. V lost 1 base, J lost 3 bases, and 9 bases lay in between. CDR3 length equals 14 residues. CDR3 sequence (DNA): TGTGCCAGCAGTTTAGTCCTTACGGACACTGAAGCTTTCTTT. Translation: CASSLVLTDTEAFF.

This clonotype is labeled large. The chain joins TRBV6-1 to TRBJ2-3; the D is unclear. Trimming left V 3 bases short and J 9 bases short, with 16 bases between. The CDR3 is 14 residues long. Germline V lookup: CDR1 MNHNS, CDR2 SASEGT. The CDR3 region is CASSDPSAAKTQYF. The CDR3 region has the DNA TGTGCCAGCAGTGATCCCTCTGCGGCGAAAACGCAGTATTTT.

This clonotype was counted ten times or more. The chain joins TRBV5-1 to TRBJ2-1; TRBD2 agrees at 11 bases. This CDR3 is built from 17 residues. Germline loops: CDR1 SGHRS, CDR2 YFSETQ. With 4 bases clipped from V and 0 bases from J, the junction kept 6 bases outside the gene matches. In DNA form, the CDR3 reads TGCGCCAGCAGCCCCGATAGCGGGGGGGCCTCCTACAATGAGCAGTTCTTC. The encoded protein is CASSPDSGGASYNEQFF.

This clonotype counts as medium-sized. The chain carries TRBV6-1 and TRBJ2-7; D may be TRBD1 or TRBD2 (5 bases each). The CDR3 extends over 12 amino acids. Trimming took 8 bases from V and 4 from J, leaving 12 bases between them. Germline lookup yields CDR1 MNHNS and CDR2 SASEGT. CDR3 in DNA: TGTGCCAGCGGGGCCAGGAGGTACGAGCAGTACTTC. Translating it yields CASGARRYEQYF.

V gene TRBV15 combines with J gene TRBJ2-5; TRBD1 agrees at 9 bases. Per germline, CDR1 LNHNV and CDR2 YYDKDF (reference sequence). The CDR3 sequence is 17 residues long. Trimming removed 0 bases from V and 4 bases from J; junction bases left unmatched: 9. The CDR3 here is CATSRDLSGTGLETQYF. The CDR3 coding sequence is TGTGCCACCAGCAGAGATCTATCCGGGACAGGGCTAGAGACCCAGTACTTC.

Within the sample, this clonotype is large (0.1 to 1%). The chain joins TRBV28 to TRBJ2-7, with TRBD1 identical over 7 bases. With V trimmed by 7 bases and J by 4 bases, 4 bases remained unmatched. CDR1 is MDHEN, CDR2 SYDVKM, per germline. CDR3 length: 12 residues. The CDR3 loop is CASTDRDYEQYF. DNA for the CDR3: TGTGCCAGCACCGACAGGGATTACGAGCAGTACTTC.

This clonotype is large. This rearrangement joins TRBV4-3 to TRBJ1-2, with D perhaps matching TRBD1 (5 bases). The CDR3 consists of 16 residues. Trimming left V 1 base short and J 1 base short, with 13 bases between. The V gene's germline CDR1 is LGHNA and CDR2 YSLEER. DNA for the CDR3: TGCGCCAGCAGCCAAGTGGGGGGAGGAGATAACTATGGCTACACCTTC. Amino acid sequence: CASSQVGGGDNYGYTF.

This clonotype is labeled as large (0.1 to 1%). The chain uses TRBV4-3 and TRBJ1-2; a possible D gene is TRBD1 (5 bases). Germline values: CDR1 LGHNA, CDR2 YSLEER. V lost 0 bases, J lost 3 bases, and 11 bases lay in between. The CDR3 totals 15 residues. CDR3 residues: CASSQEGVEDYGYTF. CDR3 bases: TGCGCCAGCAGCCAAGAGGGGGTAGAGGACTATGGCTACACCTTC.

This clonotype is judged medium-sized. This chain joins TRBV19 and TRBJ1-6, with D unclear. This CDR3 is built from 12 residues. V was shortened by 5 bases and J by 3 bases, with 2 bases between the two germline ends. The germline gives CDR1 LNHDA, CDR2 SQIVND (reference sequence). The CDR3 spells CASSDYNSPLHF. The DNA for the CDR3 is TGTGCCAGTAGTGACTATAATTCACCCCTCCACTTT.

This clonotype is medium-sized. The rearrangement links TRBV9 to TRBJ2-3; D gene ambiguous. V lost 0 bases, J lost 2 bases, and 7 bases lay in between. Germline V gene sequence: CDR1 SGDLS, CDR2 YYNGEE. CDR3 length equals 14 residues. CDR3 coding DNA: TGTGCCAGCAGCGTAGGCCCCTTCACAGATACGCAGTATTTT. Protein: CASSVGPFTDTQYF.